The next 31 T cell receptor beta chains were all read from a single sample in a study of T cell responses to AZD1222 COVID-19 vaccine (dated by TCRdb to the early 2020s). The time point label, as the study defines it: about 28 days (+/-7) after the second vaccine dose. What the treatment or condition label conveys for this sample: meningococcal conjugate vaccine given as trial control. Library preparation employed the immunoSEQ multiplex PCR assay. The clones in this table, taken by TCRdb from immuneACCESS, are in-frame only. Not every clone is retained; where verified, under half of the shortfall comes from an unresolved V gene, and the cause of the rest is unknown. Present in this sample are about 75,000 clones, 88% of which were seen just once. The top ten constitute approximately 11% of the sample. The sequencing here drew on peripheral blood, taken 28 days after the second dose of the MenACWY control vaccine. The source is an adult who received the MenACWY meningococcal vaccine as a control.

This clone came up once. The CDR3 sequence: CASSSGANYGYTF. CDR3 DNA: TGCGCCAGCAGCTCCGGGGCCAACTATGGCTACACCTTC. V usage is TRBV5-1 and J usage is TRBJ1-2; D is possibly TRBD1 (5 bases). The CDR3 contains 13 residues. Germline-derived CDR1 and CDR2 are SGHRS and YFSETQ. The V gene lost 3 bases and the J gene lost 2 bases, with 8 bases spanning the gap.

The rearrangement uses TRBV2 and TRBJ1-5; D remains ambiguous. This CDR3 region has 16 residues. CDR1 and CDR2 from the germline V gene are SNHLY and FYNNEI. V dropped 0 bases and J dropped 5 bases, with 14 bases sitting between them. As DNA, the CDR3 is TGTGCCAGCAGTGAAGCGGGCAGGTCTTGGGATCAGCCCCAGCATTTT. It translates to CASSEAGRSWDQPQHF.

The chain uses TRBV7-9 and TRBJ2-1, with D uncertain. The CDR3 runs to 17 residues. Germline V CDR1 and CDR2: SEHNR, FQNEAQ (reference sequence). Trimming pared 2 bases from V and 6 bases from J, leaving 20 bases between. The CDR3 reads CASSLTPVLFLGNEQFF. CDR3 nucleotides: TGTGCCAGCAGCTTAACCCCGGTGCTTTTCTTGGGCAATGAGCAGTTCTTC.

V is TRBV4-3 and J is TRBJ1-1, with a weak D call TRBD1 (5 bases). Trimming took 2 bases from V and 3 from J, leaving 13 bases between them. Germline V lookup: CDR1 LGHNA, CDR2 YSLEER. The CDR3 loop spans 15 amino acids. Here the CDR3 reads CASSQRGAGHTEAFF. CDR3 nucleotide sequence: TGCGCCAGCAGCCAAAGGGGTGCAGGGCACACTGAAGCTTTCTTT.

The gene calls are TRBV28 and TRBJ2-7; TRBD2 aligns across 14 bases. J gave up 2 bases and V 6 bases, and 3 bases lay outside the gene matches. From germline, CDR1 is MDHEN and CDR2 SYDVKM. CDR3 length: 15 amino acids. CDR3 residues: CASSRLAGGPYEQYF. CDR3 DNA sequence: TGTGCCAGCAGCCGACTAGCGGGGGGGCCCTACGAGCAGTACTTC.

The rearrangement joins TRBV12-3 or TRBV12-4 to TRBJ1-4; D uncertain. Trimming removed 8 bases from V and 8 bases from J, with 15 bases in between. This CDR3 has 13 residues. The CDR3 loop reads CASAGLSVEKLFF. In nucleotides, the CDR3 is TGTGCCAGCGCTGGCTTATCGGTCGAAAAACTGTTTTTT.

The V and J genes are TRBV7-8 and TRBJ1-5; D uncertain. The CDR3 runs to 15 residues. Germline CDR1 SGHVS, CDR2 FQNEAQ. Trimming shortened V by 4 bases and J by 3 bases, and 13 bases separated the two germline ends. CDR3 sequence: CASSSFSTANQPQHF. The CDR3 DNA sequence: TGTGCCAGCAGCTCCTTCAGTACGGCCAATCAGCCCCAGCATTTT.

This chain uses TRBV6-5 with TRBJ1-1, with 8 bases that match TRBD1. The V gene end was trimmed by 7 bases and the J gene end by 5 bases; junction bases not matched to a gene: 12. The germline gives CDR1 MNHEY, CDR2 SVGAGI. The CDR3 consists of 15 residues. The chain's CDR3 is CASTKQGGTGTEAFF. DNA for the CDR3: TGTGCCAGCACCAAACAGGGGGGGACGGGAACTGAAGCTTTCTTT.

This rearrangement joins TRBV19 to TRBJ1-1; perhaps TRBD1 as D (5 bases). The CDR3 contains 17 residues. Germline V CDR1 and CDR2: LNHDA, SQIVND (reference sequence). V was cut by 5 bases and J by 0 bases, with 19 bases left in between. CDR3 in amino acids: CASSPGTARKMNTEAFF. CDR3 nucleotides: TGTGCCAGTAGTCCCGGGACGGCGCGTAAAATGAACACTGAAGCTTTCTTT.

The chain recombines TRBV3-1 (or the pseudogene TRBV3-2) with TRBJ1-2; D gene unclear. CDR3 length equals 13 residues. CDR1 and CDR2 from the germline V gene are LGHDT and YNNKEL (reference sequence). V was shortened by 1 base and J by 8 bases, with 11 bases between the two germline ends. CDR3 sequence: CASSQGRGVGYTF. In DNA form, the CDR3 reads TGTGCCAGCAGCCAAGGGCGCGGGGTCGGCTACACCTTC.

The rearrangement links TRBV12-5 to TRBJ1-6; 8 bases are a match to TRBD1. The CDR3 is 15 amino acids. Per germline, CDR1 LGHNT and CDR2 FRNRAP. V shed 4 bases and J 10 bases; nucleotides not matched to a gene: 9. CDR3 sequence (DNA): TGTGCTAGTGGTTCGGGACAGGCCATTGGGTCACCCCTCCACTTT. As protein: CASGSGQAIGSPLHF.

V and J are TRBV5-4 and TRBJ1-5; maybe TRBD1 (5 bases). The CDR3 has 15 amino acids. The germline CDR1 and CDR2 sequences are SGHNT and YYREEE (reference sequence). Trimming removed 0 bases at V and 4 bases at J, with 11 bases between. The CDR3 DNA sequence: TGTGCCAGCAGCTTGGACGTGGGGCCTAATCAGCCCCAGCATTTT. It specifies CASSLDVGPNQPQHF.

The count of this clone is one. The V call is TRBV5-1, the J call TRBJ1-1; D is undetermined. The CDR3 is made up of 10 amino acids. Germline loops: CDR1 SGHRS, CDR2 YFSETQ. The V and J ends lost 10 bases and 0 bases respectively, with 4 bases between them. CDR3: CAGVNTEAFF. In DNA form, the CDR3 reads TGCGCCGGGGTGAACACTGAAGCTTTCTTT.

The chain carries TRBV30 and TRBJ2-7; 9 bases are shared with TRBD1. After removal of 7 bases from V and 6 bases from J, the junction contained 10 bases not matched to a gene. The CDR3 has 13 amino acids. Germline V CDR1 and CDR2: GTSNPN, SVGIG (reference sequence). The CDR3 sequence: CASGDRESGEQYF. DNA of the CDR3: TGTGCCTCGGGGGACAGGGAAAGTGGCGAGCAGTACTTC.

The chain links TRBV5-4 to TRBJ1-5; 8 bases align to TRBD1. Trimming removed 1 base from V and 2 bases from J; junction bases left unmatched: 8. Germline CDR1 SGHNT, CDR2 YYREEE (reference sequence). The CDR3 length is 17 residues. The CDR3 DNA follows: TGTGCCAGCAGCTTGACAGGGGGAAATGTGGGCAATCAGCCCCAGCATTTT. Translation gives CASSLTGGNVGNQPQHF.

V usage is TRBV14 and J usage is TRBJ2-3, with no clear D. The CDR3 length is 12 residues. CDR1 is SGHDN, CDR2 FVKESK, per germline. Trimming pared 4 bases from V and 2 bases from J, leaving 4 bases between. CDR3 protein: CASSLATDTQYF. Written as DNA, the CDR3 is TGTGCCAGCAGCCTAGCCACAGATACGCAGTATTTT.

The chain couples TRBV7-2 to TRBJ2-7, with TRBD2 as a possible D gene (6 bases). V gave up 0 bases and J gave up 0 bases, with 9 bases separating them. Germline V lookup: CDR1 SGHTA, CDR2 FQGNSA. CDR3 size: 15 residues. The CDR3 is CASSLAHGGSYEQYF. The CDR3 DNA reads TGTGCCAGCAGCTTAGCTCACGGGGGCTCCTACGAGCAGTACTTC.

The chain combines TRBV6-5 with TRBJ2-7, with D possibly matching TRBD1 (5 bases). Trimming cost V 4 bases and J 3 bases, with 10 bases left between them. This CDR3 has 13 residues. The V gene's germline CDR1 is MNHEY and CDR2 SVGAGI. The CDR3 DNA is TGTGCCAGCAGTTCGGACACCTTCTACGAGCAGTACTTC. Translating gives CASSSDTFYEQYF.

The rearrangement links TRBV2 to TRBJ1-6; 8 nucleotides line up with TRBD1. The CDR3 runs 15 residues. Trimming removed 4 bases from V and 7 bases from J; junction bases left unmatched: 6. Looked up from germline, CDR1 is SNHLY and CDR2 is FYNNEI. CDR3 region: CASSGDRPANSPLHF. The CDR3 DNA is TGTGCCAGCAGTGGGGACAGGCCGGCGAATTCACCCCTCCACTTT.

The V and J genes are TRBV7-5 and TRBJ1-1; TRBD1 reflects the table's D call only, with no check against the DNA. TRBV7-5 is designated a pseudogene. The CDR3 has 14 residues. Here the CDR3 reads CVRSPGTRNTEAFF. The CDR3 bases are TGTGTCAGAAGCCCCGGGACAAGGAACACTGAAGCTTTCTTT.

The sample holds one count of this clone. This chain uses TRBV4-1 with TRBJ1-5; weak D call: TRBD1 (5 bases). The germline CDR1 and CDR2 sequences are MGHRA and YSYEKL. The CDR3 covers 13 residues. V was pared by 4 bases and J by 5 bases, with 9 bases between. The CDR3 DNA reads as TGCGCCAGCAGCCCCAGGGAAGATCAGCCCCAGCATTTT. Amino acid sequence: CASSPREDQPQHF.

The V gene is TRBV16, the J gene TRBJ2-1; D gene uncertain. Trimming cost V 4 bases and J 1 base, with 8 bases left between them. CDR3 length equals 14 residues. The germline gives CDR1 KGHSY, CDR2 FQNENV. The CDR3 spells CASSPPRSYNEQFF. The CDR3 nucleotides are TGTGCCAGCAGCCCTCCCCGATCCTACAATGAGCAGTTCTTC.

The V and J genes are TRBV6-5 and TRBJ2-3; a possible D gene is TRBD2 (5 bases). The CDR3 loop spans 14 amino acids. Trimming removed 8 bases from V and 3 bases from J, with 15 bases in between. Germline lookup yields CDR1 MNHEY and CDR2 SVGAGI. CDR3 nucleotides: TGTGCCAGCGGCCGTGGAGGTGTGACAGATACGCAGTATTTT. This codes for CASGRGGVTDTQYF.

This chain uses TRBV7-2 with TRBJ2-1; 11 bases are a match to TRBD2. This CDR3 is built from 16 residues. The germline gives CDR1 SGHTA, CDR2 FQGNSA. V was clipped by 5 bases and J by 4 bases; unmatched bases: 7. The CDR3 reads CASSLSGGASYNEQFF. CDR3 nucleotides: TGTGCCAGCAGCCTTAGCGGGGGGGCTTCATACAATGAGCAGTTCTTC. Supplemented by reference TRBV7-2 and TRBJ2-1, the full variable domain reads GAGVSQSPSNKVTEKGKDVELRCDPISGHTALYWYRQSLGQGLEFLIYFQGNSAPDKSGLPSDRFSAERTGGSVSTLTIQRTQQEDSAVYLCASSLSGGASYNEQFFGPGTRLTVL.

This clone was seen a handful of times. The V call is TRBV6-1, the J call TRBJ1-3; no definite D call. The V gene lost 0 bases and the J gene lost 4 bases, with 7 bases spanning the gap. The CDR3 is made up of 14 amino acids. Germline V gives CDR1 MNHNS, CDR2 SASEGT. The CDR3 sequence: CASSEAGRGNTIYF. The CDR3 nucleotides read TGTGCCAGCAGTGAAGCAGGGCGCGGAAACACCATATATTTT.

The chain uses TRBV18 and TRBJ1-5; D not certain. Germline V gene data show CDR1 as KGHSH and CDR2 as LQKENI. This CDR3 has 13 amino acids. Trimming removed 2 bases from V and 4 bases from J, with 6 bases in between. The CDR3 DNA reads as TGTGCCAGCTCACCAGCCGTTAATCAGCCCCAGCATTTT. Translated, it gives CASSPAVNQPQHF. The whole variable domain, remainder taken from reference TRBV18 and TRBJ1-5, is NAGVMQNPRHLVRRRGQEARLRCSPMKGHSHVYWYRQLPEEGLKFMVYLQKENIIDESGMPKERFSAEFPKEGPSILRIQQVVRGDSAAYFCASSPAVNQPQHFGDGTRLSIL.

This sequence joins TRBV29-1 and TRBJ2-7; a possible D gene is TRBD1 (6 bases). Germline assignment: CDR1 SQVTM and CDR2 ANQGSEA. CDR3 size: 16 residues. V lost 3 bases to trimming and J lost 0 bases, with 18 bases between them. The CDR3 DNA is TGCAGCGTTGAGACTAATTCCGGGACACTCTCCTACGAGCAGTACTTC. Protein product: CSVETNSGTLSYEQYF.

V and J are TRBV5-1 and TRBJ1-5; the match to TRBD1 covers 7 bases. CDR3 length: 15 residues. CDR1 and CDR2 from the germline V gene are SGHRS and YFSETQ. The junction had 7 bases not matched to a gene; V was cut back by 4 bases and J by 3 bases. For the CDR3, the DNA is TGCGCCAGCAGCCCCGGGACAGCTCTCAATCAGCCCCAGCATTTT. Its translation is CASSPGTALNQPQHF.

This chain joins TRBV2 and TRBJ1-2; tentative D call: TRBD1 (6 bases). The CDR3 contains 15 residues. Germline CDR1 is SNHLY and CDR2 is FYNNEI. V was shortened by 10 bases and J by 6 bases, with 24 bases between the two germline ends. CDR3 coding DNA: TGTGCCACCCTGGGGGCGACGGTGGGTAGTGATGGCTACACCTTC. It is translated as CATLGATVGSDGYTF.

V and J are TRBV19 and TRBJ1-6, with D maybe TRBD1 (5 bases). Deletions cut 5 bases from V and 8 bases from J, with 10 bases between. Germline CDR1 is LNHDA and CDR2 is SQIVND (reference sequence). The CDR3 loop spans 13 amino acids. The CDR3 coding sequence is TGTGCCAGTAGTCCGCAAGGGGATTCACCCCTCCACTTT. It is translated as CASSPQGDSPLHF.

Only a few counts were recorded for this clone. V is TRBV30 and J is TRBJ1-1, with D perhaps TRBD1 (6 bases). The CDR3 runs to 14 residues. CDR1 and CDR2 from the germline V gene are GTSNPN and SVGIG (reference sequence). The V end lost 4 bases, the J end lost 1 base, and 13 bases lay between the germline ends. The CDR3 loop is CAWIRTASNTEAFF. In nucleotides, the CDR3 is TGTGCCTGGATCAGGACAGCGTCGAACACTGAAGCTTTCTTT.